This T cell receptor beta chain came from a study of blood T cell repertoires in COVID-19 (TCRdb year 2020). General notes on the study: Samples covering the acute and convalescent phases of COVID-19 were provided by collaborators in the United States, Italy and Spain. The prospective study material was composed of cDNA or gDNA derived from T cells, B-cell-depleted T cells, or PBMCs. Subjects who had been exposed to COVID-19, were actively infected with it, or had recovered from it provided the deeply sampled blood TCRbeta repertoires that made up the dataset. A freely available public database, intended as a resource for researchers studying the immune response to SARS-CoV-2, is where the repertoires were released. Samples came from the ongoing ImmuneRACE study (first 160 participants) plus 1,254 subjects from 6 global collaborators. Sample metadata almost always included a de-identified subject ID, COVID-19 status, age in years and sex. Where available, HLA class I and class II types were taken from metadata supplied by the sample provider and were not determined by assay-based typing.

Participants in the prospective study were enrolled through a virtual design, were aged 18 to 89 years, and lived in approximately 25 United States geographic areas. To assign participants to cohorts, the prospective study relied on clinical history that participants themselves reported in a screening survey and a study questionnaire. Recovered participants in ImmuneRACE Cohort 3 were defined by two consecutive negative NP/OP PCR tests, clearance by a healthcare professional, or resolution of symptoms. In the prospective study, whole blood, serum and a nasopharyngeal or oropharyngeal swab were collected from each participant by mobile phlebotomists. Prospective study participants could optionally give additional blood draws and questionnaires over an approximately 2-month period. Prospective study blood samples were shipped either frozen or at room temperature before DNA extraction. Points on this clone: Its cognate antigen has yet to be identified. No qualities accompany the bases; no much larger clone lies one base away.

The study at large found these results: The quantity of clinical and demographic metadata differed by source and by participant and was supplied without curation.

There are 13 amino acids in the CDR3, from cysteine to phenylalanine inclusive. Only the CDR3 portion is preserved as DNA: 39 bases, with reading frame beginning at the first base. V and J lose 1 base and 8 bases, and a span of 9 bases separates them. From a lookup of the germline V gene (reference sequence), CDR1 and CDR2 are MNHEY and SMNVEV. TCRbeta CDR3 regions were amplified from genomic DNA by means of the immunoSEQ Assay, a bias-controlled multiplex PCR. As for the authors' bioinformatics: Within the assay, amplification of reference gene primers was used to estimate how many nucleated cells each sample contained. Sequence reads were collapsed and filtered to measure the absolute abundance of every unique TCRbeta CDR3 rearrangement. For each sample, productive Simpson clonality was calculated as the square root of Simpson's diversity index over productive rearrangements. TCRdb limited this immuneACCESS table to in-frame rearrangements with V and J called. A share of clones is missing; checked studies link under half to unresolved V genes, and the rest is unexplained. That table gives V, J and clone size, and the DNA gave D and trimming. The table for this sample lists about 270,000 clones; over 75% of them were counted only once. In total, the top ten clones hold over 2% of the sample.

The sequence was obtained from a woman under 30 who had recovered from COVID-19. The sequence is built from TRBV27 and TRBJ2-1, with TRBD1 perhaps the D gene, on 6 matching bases. The sequenced sample consisted of PBMCs or T cells enriched from blood (not recorded which). The DNA reads as follows: TGTGCCAGCAGTTTATGGCAGGGGCATGAGCAGTTCTTC. The translation is CASSLWQGHEQFF.